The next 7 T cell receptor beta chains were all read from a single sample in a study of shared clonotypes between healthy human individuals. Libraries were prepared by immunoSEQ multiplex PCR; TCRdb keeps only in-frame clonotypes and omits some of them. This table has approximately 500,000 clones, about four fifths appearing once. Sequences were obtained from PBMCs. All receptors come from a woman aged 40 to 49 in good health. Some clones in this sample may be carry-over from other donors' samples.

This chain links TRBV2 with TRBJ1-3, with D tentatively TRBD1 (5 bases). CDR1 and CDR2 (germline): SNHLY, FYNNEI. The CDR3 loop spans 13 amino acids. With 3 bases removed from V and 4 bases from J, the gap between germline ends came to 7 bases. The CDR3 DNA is TGTGCCAGCAGTGAGGGGCTCGGAAACACCATATATTTT. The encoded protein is CASSEGLGNTIYF.

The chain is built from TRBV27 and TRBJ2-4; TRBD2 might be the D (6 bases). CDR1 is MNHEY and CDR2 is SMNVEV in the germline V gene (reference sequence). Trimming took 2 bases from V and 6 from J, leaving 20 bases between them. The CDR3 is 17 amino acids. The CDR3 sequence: CASSLRPQRDSGNIQYF. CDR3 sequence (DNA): TGTGCCAGCAGTTTACGACCACAACGGGACTCGGGAAACATTCAGTACTTC.

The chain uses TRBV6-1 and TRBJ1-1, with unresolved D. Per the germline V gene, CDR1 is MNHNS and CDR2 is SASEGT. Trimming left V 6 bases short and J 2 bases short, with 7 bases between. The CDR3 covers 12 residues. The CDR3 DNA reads TGTGCCAGCAGATACCTCAACACTGAAGCTTTCTTT. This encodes CASRYLNTEAFF.

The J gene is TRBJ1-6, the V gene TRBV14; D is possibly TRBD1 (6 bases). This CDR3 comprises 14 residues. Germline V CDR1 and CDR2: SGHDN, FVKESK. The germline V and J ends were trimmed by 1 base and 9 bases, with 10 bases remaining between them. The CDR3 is CASSQVQGSSPLHF. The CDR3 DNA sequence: TGTGCCAGCAGCCAAGTACAGGGAAGTTCACCCCTCCACTTT.

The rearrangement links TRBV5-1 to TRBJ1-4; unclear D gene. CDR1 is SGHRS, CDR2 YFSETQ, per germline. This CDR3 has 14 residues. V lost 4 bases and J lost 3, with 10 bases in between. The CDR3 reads CASSPGSSNEKLFF. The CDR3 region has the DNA TGCGCCAGCAGCCCGGGGTCCTCTAATGAAAAACTGTTTTTT.

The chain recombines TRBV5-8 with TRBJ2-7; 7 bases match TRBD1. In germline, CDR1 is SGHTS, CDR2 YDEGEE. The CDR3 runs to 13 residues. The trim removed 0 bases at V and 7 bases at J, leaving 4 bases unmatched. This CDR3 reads CASSLGGTAEQYF. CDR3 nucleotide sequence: TGTGCCAGCAGCTTGGGGGGGACAGCAGAGCAGTACTTC.

This CDR3 reads CASGAIAAEAFF. The CDR3 DNA is TGTGCCAGCGGAGCGATAGCGGCAGAAGCTTTCTTT. The V and J genes are TRBV14 and TRBJ1-1, with unresolved D. Trimming cost V 8 bases and J 8 bases, with 15 bases left between them. This CDR3 has 12 residues. Germline V gene lookup returns CDR1 SGHDN and CDR2 FVKESK.